This T cell receptor (beta chain) is drawn from a study of OX40 agonist ivuxolimab in advanced cancers. Study-wide context: Patients with prior anti-PD-1, anti-PD-L1 or anti-CTLA-4 therapy were eligible; less than 50% had some.

Systemic immunosuppression or a history of autoimmune disease excluded patients. With 0 bases removed from V and 4 bases from J, the gap between germline ends came to 12 bases. Germline V gene lookup returns CDR1 LNHDA and CDR2 SQIVND (reference sequence). This CDR3 has 15 amino acids. The table came from immunoSEQ multiplex PCR; TCRdb's copy has only in-frame clones and leaves some out. The data contain fewer than 70,000 clones, 80% to 90% of them singletons. This chain links TRBV19 with TRBJ1-2; D unresolved. The source of this sequence is an adult with an advanced solid tumor such as melanoma, head and neck, liver or kidney cancer. The material was CD4+ or CD8+ T cells sorted from blood, obtained in a trial of the OX40 agonist ivuxolimab. CDR3 region: CASSIDRQLRYGYTF. CDR3 nucleotide sequence: TGTGCCAGTAGTATAGACCGTCAGCTACGCTATGGCTACACCTTC.